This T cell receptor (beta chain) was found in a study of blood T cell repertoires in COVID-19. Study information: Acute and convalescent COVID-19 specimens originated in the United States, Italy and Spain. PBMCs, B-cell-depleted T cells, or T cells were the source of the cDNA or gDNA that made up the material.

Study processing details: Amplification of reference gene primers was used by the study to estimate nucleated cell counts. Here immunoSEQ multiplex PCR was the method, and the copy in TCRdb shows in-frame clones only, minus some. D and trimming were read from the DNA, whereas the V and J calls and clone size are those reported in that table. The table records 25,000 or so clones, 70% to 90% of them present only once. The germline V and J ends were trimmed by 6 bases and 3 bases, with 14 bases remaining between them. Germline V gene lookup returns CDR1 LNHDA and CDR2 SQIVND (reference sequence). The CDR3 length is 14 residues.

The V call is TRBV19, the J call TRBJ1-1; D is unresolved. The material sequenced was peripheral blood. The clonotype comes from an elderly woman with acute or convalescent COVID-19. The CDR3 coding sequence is TGTGCCAGTAGACCGACGGGGAGCCACACTGAAGCTTTCTTT. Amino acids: CASRPTGSHTEAFF.